The T cell receptor (beta chain) under discussion was sequenced for a study of T-cell reconstitution after alpha-beta-depleted transplantation in children. Ten or more counts support this clonotype. Its specificity is unknown. Unique molecular identifiers were used in preparing the TCRbeta library. TCRdb reanalysed the PCR reads using MiXCR and keeps one entry per CDR3 protein. This repertoire shows about 200,000 distinct CDR3 sequences, about 8.2% found once; its top ten account for under 40%. Trimming removed 2 bases from V and 0 bases from J; junction bases left unmatched: 7. The CDR3 loop spans 18 amino acids. Points from the study as a whole: Expanded graft clones, several hundred of them, were reportedly the source of alpha-beta T cells about two months after transplant. Diversity of TCRbeta at day 60 was high in some patients, arising from surviving recipient T cells and thymic progenitors. Newly produced T cells mostly accounted for T-cell counts and diversity one year post-transplant.

The chain has TRBV12-3 or TRBV12-4 and TRBJ2-2; 9 nucleotides align to TRBD1. This receptor was identified in a male patient aged 2 to 9 who had a stem cell transplant for acute myeloid leukemia, so the T cells may come from the graft donor. This material consisted of PBMCs, mostly from graft donor cells, taken 360 days after TCRalphabeta/CD19-depleted stem cell transplant. The CDR3 is CASSLRTGDIANTGELFF. The CDR3 bases are TGTGCCAGCAGTTTACGGACAGGGGACATCGCGAACACCGGGGAGCTGTTTTTT.